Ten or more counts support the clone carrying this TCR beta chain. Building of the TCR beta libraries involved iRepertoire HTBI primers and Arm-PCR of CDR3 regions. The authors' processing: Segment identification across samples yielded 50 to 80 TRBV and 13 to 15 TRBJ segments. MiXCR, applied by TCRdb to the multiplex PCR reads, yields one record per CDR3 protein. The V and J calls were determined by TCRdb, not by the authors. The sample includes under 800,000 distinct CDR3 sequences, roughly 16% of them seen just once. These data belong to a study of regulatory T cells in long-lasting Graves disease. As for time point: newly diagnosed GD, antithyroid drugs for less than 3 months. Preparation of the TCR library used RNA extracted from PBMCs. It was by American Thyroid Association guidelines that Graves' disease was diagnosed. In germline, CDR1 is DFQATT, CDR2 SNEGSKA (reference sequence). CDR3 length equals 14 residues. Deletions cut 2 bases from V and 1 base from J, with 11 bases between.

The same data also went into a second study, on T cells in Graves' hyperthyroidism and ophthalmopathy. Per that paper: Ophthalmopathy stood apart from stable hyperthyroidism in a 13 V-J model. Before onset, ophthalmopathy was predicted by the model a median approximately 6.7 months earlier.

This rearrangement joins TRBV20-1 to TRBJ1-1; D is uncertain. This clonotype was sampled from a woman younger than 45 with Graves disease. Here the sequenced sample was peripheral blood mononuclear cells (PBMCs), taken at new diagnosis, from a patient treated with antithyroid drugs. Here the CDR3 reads CSARIQKWNTEAFF. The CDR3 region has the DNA TGCAGTGCTAGAATACAGAAATGGAACACTGAAGCTTTCTTT.